Below are 11 T cell receptor beta chains sequenced from a single sample in a study of shared clonotypes between healthy human individuals. Clones were read by immunoSEQ multiplex PCR, and TCRdb kept only the in-frame ones, dropping some. The sample gives over a million clones, approximately 96% of which show up once; more than 0.9% is in the top ten. The sequenced sample was naive CD4+ T cells sorted from blood. Subset noted: CD45RA+ positively selected. These receptors came from a young man in good health.

This chain links TRBV11-2 with TRBJ2-7, with D perhaps TRBD2 (6 bases). The CDR3 has 15 amino acids. Germline CDR1 SGHAT, CDR2 FQNNGV. V lost 0 bases, J lost 2 bases, and 11 bases lay in between. The CDR3 nucleotides are TGTGCCAGCAGCTTAGAAGGGACTTCTACCTACGAGCAGTACTTC. Its protein is CASSLEGTSTYEQYF.

V and J are TRBV28 and TRBJ2-7; 8 nucleotides agree with TRBD1. This CDR3 comprises 17 residues. Trimming removed 5 bases from V and 1 base from J; junction bases left unmatched: 13. Per the germline V gene, CDR1 is MDHEN and CDR2 is SYDVKM. The CDR3 sequence is CASSHRTGTGQSYEQYF. The DNA of the CDR3 is TGTGCCAGCAGTCATAGGACCGGGACAGGACAGTCCTACGAGCAGTACTTC.

This chain joins TRBV7-2 and TRBJ1-5; D uncertain. This CDR3 has 14 amino acids. Germline V CDR1 and CDR2: SGHTA, FQGNSA. V was trimmed by 2 bases and J by 2 bases, leaving 7 bases between them. CDR3: CASSLSSGNQPQHF. In DNA form, the CDR3 reads TGTGCCAGCAGCTTATCGTCAGGCAATCAGCCCCAGCATTTT.

The chain has TRBV6-1 and TRBJ2-1; D gene uncertain. V lost 5 bases, J lost 5 bases, and 4 bases lay in between. Germline V lookup: CDR1 MNHNS, CDR2 SASEGT. This CDR3 is built from 11 residues. The CDR3 DNA follows: TGTGCCAGCAGTTCTGACAATGAGCAGTTCTTC. Its translation: CASSSDNEQFF.

The chain employs TRBV6-1 and TRBJ2-5; 8 bases agree with TRBD2. Germline trimming cut 6 bases from V and 5 bases from J; bases unmatched to any gene: 11. CDR1 and CDR2 (germline): MNHNS, SASEGT. CDR3 length: 15 amino acids. CDR3 in amino acids: CASRRAGGPGETQYF. DNA of the CDR3: TGTGCCAGCAGAAGGGCGGGAGGCCCAGGGGAGACCCAGTACTTC.

The chain recombines TRBV6-1 with TRBJ2-1; TRBD1 matches 11 bases. The junction had 11 bases not matched to a gene; V was cut back by 8 bases and J by 8 bases. The CDR3 covers 15 residues. CDR1 is MNHNS and CDR2 is SASEGT in the germline V gene. The CDR3 loop reads CASYLGTGGMYEQFF. The CDR3 nucleotides read TGTGCCAGCTACTTGGGGACAGGGGGTATGTATGAGCAGTTCTTC.

This chain uses TRBV15 with TRBJ2-1; 7 bases are a match to TRBD2. The CDR3 consists of 13 residues. The V gene's germline CDR1 is LNHNV and CDR2 YYDKDF (reference sequence). V lost 9 bases, J lost 4 bases, and 6 bases stayed unmatched. CDR3 sequence (DNA): TGTGCCACGTCGGGAGGTCGTTACAATGAGCAGTTCTTC. Translation gives CATSGGRYNEQFF. Full variable domain (missing parts from reference TRBV15 and TRBJ2-1): DAMVIQNPRYQVTQFGKPVTLSCSQTLNHNVMYWYQQKSSQAPKLLFHYYDKDFNNEADTPDNFQSRRPNTSFCFLDIRSPGLGDTAMYLCATSGGRYNEQFFGPGTRLTVL.

The CDR3 spells CASSGRGQGKTYNEQFF. In DNA, the CDR3 is TGTGCCAGCAGCGGCAGGGGACAGGGTAAAACCTACAATGAGCAGTTCTTC. This chain joins TRBV7-2 and TRBJ2-1, with TRBD1 matching 9 bases. Unmatched junction bases numbered 10, after V lost 5 bases and J lost 2 bases. The CDR3 length is 17 residues. Germline V CDR1 and CDR2: SGHTA, FQGNSA.

This chain links TRBV28 with TRBJ2-7; D might be TRBD1 (6 bases). Germline V gene lookup returns CDR1 MDHEN and CDR2 SYDVKM. The V end lost 6 bases, the J end lost 5 bases, and 14 bases lay between the germline ends. The CDR3 runs 13 residues. CDR3 in DNA: TGTGCCAGCAGGCAACAGGGTTCCGACGAGCAGTACTTC. It is translated as CASRQQGSDEQYF.

V gene TRBV5-8 combines with J gene TRBJ2-2, with a tentative D call TRBD2 (5 bases). V gave up 4 bases and J gave up 6 bases, with 16 bases separating them. CDR3 size: 15 residues. Germline lookup yields CDR1 SGHTS and CDR2 YDEGEE. The CDR3 DNA reads as TGTGCCAGCAGCCCGCGGGTAAACGGGCCCGGGGAGCTGTTTTTT. Translating it yields CASSPRVNGPGELFF. The full variable domain, with the rest looked up from reference TRBV5-8 and TRBJ2-2, is EAGVTQSPTHLIKTRGQQATLRCSPISGHTSVYWYQQALGLGLQFLLWYDEGEERNRGNFPPRFSGRQFPNYSSELNVNALELEDSALYLCASSPRVNGPGELFFGEGSRLTVL.

V usage is TRBV29-1 and J usage is TRBJ2-5; TRBD2 matches at 7 bases. This CDR3 region has 14 residues. V lost 5 bases and J lost 4; bases outside the gene matches: 10. Germline V lookup: CDR1 SQVTM, CDR2 ANQGSEA. This CDR3 is CSVSGTTDSETQYF. The CDR3 DNA sequence: TGCAGCGTTTCCGGGACTACAGACTCAGAGACCCAGTACTTC. The full variable domain, completed using reference TRBV29-1 and TRBJ2-5, is SAVISQKPSRDICQRGTSLTIQCQVDSQVTMMFWYRQQPGQSLTLIATANQGSEATYESGFVIDKFPISRPNLTFSTLTVSNMSPEDSSIYLCSVSGTTDSETQYFGPGTRLLVL.